This TCR beta chain was sequenced in a study of spatial heterogeneity in lung cancer. Via MiXCR, TCRdb re-called the 5' RACE reads, giving one row per CDR3 protein. The data contain approximately 93,000 distinct CDR3 sequences, approximately 19% of them seen just once; the ten biggest clones take up 20% to 25%. Germline V gene sequence: CDR1 KGHDR, CDR2 SFDVKD. The CDR3 spans 15 residues. V was pared by 8 bases and J by 2 bases, with 9 bases of the junction left unmatched. Time point indicated: blood at routine non-recurrence follow-up after resection. The input material, whole RNA from tumor, nontumor lung or frozen PBMC, was sequenced unsorted.

The chain combines TRBV24-1 with TRBJ2-5, with 8 bases lining up with TRBD1. This sequence was found in a male donor with early-stage non-small cell lung cancer. The sequenced sample was PBMCs, obtained at follow-up. The CDR3 sequence is CATKDTQGVQETQYF. The CDR3 nucleotides read TGTGCCACCAAGGACACACAGGGGGTGCAAGAGACCCAGTACTTC.